These 30 T cell receptor beta chains share one sample of origin, sequenced in a study of T cells after yellow fever vaccination. TCRdb used MiXCR to reprocess the 5' RACE reads, holding one entry per CDR3 protein. This table holds 200,000 to 300,000 distinct CDR3 sequences, over 10% found once. The sample consisted of CD4+ T cells sorted from PBMCs, taken 45 days after the yellow fever booster vaccination. The receptors come from a young man who received the YFV17D yellow fever vaccine.

To note about this clonotype: Compared with germline, one end of the junction differs, possibly owing to a read error. The J gene is TRBJ2-1, the V gene TRBV4-1, with D unresolved. The CDR3 spans 13 residues. Germline loops: CDR1 MGHRA, CDR2 YSYEKL. For the CDR3, the DNA is TGTGCCAGCAGCCTCGGGCCCCTCTGTGAGCAGTTCTTC. This gives the protein CASSLGPLCEQFF.

A note on this clonotype: Sequence at one end of the junction differs from germline and may be a read error. The CDR3 loop is CACSSSPTGRGPSYEQYF. In DNA, the CDR3 is TGTGCCTGCAGCTCCTCCCCGACAGGGAGGGGCCCCTCCTACGAGCAGTACTTC. This chain links TRBV11-2 with TRBJ2-7; D is tentatively TRBD1 or TRBD2 (7 bases each). The CDR3 loop spans 18 amino acids. CDR1 SGHAT and CDR2 FQNNGV come from the germline V gene.

A few counts support this clonotype. Here the CDR3 DNA reads TGTGCCAGCAGTTTAAGACTAGATTGGGACAATGAGCAGTTCTTC. This gives the protein CASSLRLDWDNEQFF. This rearrangement joins TRBV28 to TRBJ2-1, with D perhaps TRBD2 (6 bases). V lost 2 bases, J lost 5 bases, and 13 bases lay in between. The CDR3 has 15 amino acids. From germline, CDR1 is MDHEN and CDR2 SYDVKM.

This clonotype was found a few times. V and J are TRBV9 and TRBJ2-7, with a tentative D call TRBD2 (6 bases). V gave up 0 bases and J gave up 3 bases, with 13 bases separating them. From germline, CDR1 is SGDLS and CDR2 YYNGEE. There are 15 residues in the CDR3. The CDR3 loop is CASSVATGELYEQYF. The CDR3 DNA reads as TGTGCCAGCAGCGTAGCTACGGGGGAACTCTACGAGCAGTACTTC. Together with reference TRBV9 and TRBJ2-7, the CDR3 gives the full variable domain: DSGVTQTPKHLITATGQRVTLRCSPRSGDLSVYWYQQSLDQGLQFLIQYYNGEERAKGNILERFSAQQFPDLHSELNLSSLELGDSALYFCASSVATGELYEQYFGPGTRLTVT.

This clonotype appeared a few times. The chain links TRBV5-6 to TRBJ1-2; TRBD1 is a possible D gene (5 bases). Germline-derived CDR1 and CDR2 are SGHDT and YYEEEE. V lost 4 bases to trimming and J lost 6 bases, with 16 bases between them. This CDR3 spans 14 amino acids. The CDR3 sequence: CASSRRDSFDGYTF. The DNA for the CDR3 is TGTGCCAGCAGCCGTCGTGACAGCTTCGATGGCTACACCTTC.

This clonotype was detected only a few times. The V gene is TRBV29-1, the J gene TRBJ2-1, with a possible D match to TRBD2 (6 bases). Germline V lookup: CDR1 SQVTM, CDR2 ANQGSEA. Trimming shortened V by 5 bases and J by 6 bases, and 11 bases separated the two germline ends. The CDR3 loop spans 12 amino acids. The CDR3 coding sequence is TGCAGCGTTACCCTGGGGGGCAATGAGCAGTTCTTC. Translating it yields CSVTLGGNEQFF.

This chain joins TRBV12-3 or TRBV12-4 and TRBJ2-1, with 9 bases aligning to TRBD2. This CDR3 is built from 17 residues. With 6 bases clipped from V and 9 bases from J, the junction kept 18 bases outside the gene matches. CDR3 protein: CASSLPRRLAGTSEQFF. The CDR3 DNA is TGTGCCAGCAGCCTACCCCGAAGGCTAGCGGGAACAAGTGAGCAGTTCTTC.

The chain has TRBV6-2 or TRBV6-3 and TRBJ2-7; tentative D call: TRBD2 (5 bases). The CDR3 runs 14 residues. Trimming stripped 5 bases from V and 1 base from J, with 12 bases between. Germline lookup yields CDR1 MNHEY and CDR2 SVGEGT. The CDR3 sequence: CASSRPGLSYEQYF. The CDR3 nucleotides are TGTGCCAGCAGTAGACCTGGACTTTCCTACGAGCAGTACTTC.

J is TRBJ2-2 and V is TRBV5-4; 8 bases align to TRBD1. The ends lost 0 bases at V and 2 bases at J; junction bases unmatched: 6. The CDR3 consists of 17 residues. Per the germline V gene, CDR1 is SGHNT and CDR2 is YYREEE (reference sequence). CDR3 sequence (DNA): TGTGCCAGCAGCTTGGCAGGGGGCGCGTTTAACACCGGGGAGCTGTTTTTT. Residues: CASSLAGGAFNTGELFF.

V and J are TRBV6-2 or TRBV6-3 and TRBJ1-5, with D unclear. Per the germline V gene, CDR1 is MNHEY and CDR2 is SVGEGT. V lost 1 base, J lost 3 bases, and 7 bases lay in between. CDR3 length: 14 amino acids. CDR3 sequence (DNA): TGTGCCAGCAGTTACTTGGCGCTCAATCAGCCCCAGCATTTT. This encodes CASSYLALNQPQHF.

This chain joins TRBV20-1 and TRBJ1-1; no firm D call. Germline V gene lookup returns CDR1 DFQATT and CDR2 SNEGSKA (reference sequence). Trimming pared 0 bases from V and 11 bases from J, leaving 13 bases between. The CDR3 runs to 12 residues. In DNA form, the CDR3 reads TGCAGTGCTAGAGAGTCCGGCCATGGGGCTTTCTTT. Encoded protein: CSARESGHGAFF.

The chain couples TRBV27 to TRBJ2-3, with a weak D call TRBD1 (6 bases). Trimming pared 4 bases from V and 1 base from J, leaving 9 bases between. The CDR3 runs to 14 residues. Germline assignment: CDR1 MNHEY and CDR2 SMNVEV (reference sequence). The CDR3 bases are TGTGCCAGCAGTTCAGGGGTACGCACAGATACGCAGTATTTT. It translates to CASSSGVRTDTQYF.

The chain couples TRBV7-3 to TRBJ2-3, with TRBD2 identical over 14 bases. The junction had 9 bases not matched to a gene; V was cut back by 5 bases and J by 11 bases. The CDR3 is made up of 15 amino acids. Germline V gene lookup returns CDR1 SGHTA and CDR2 FQGTGA. The CDR3 here is CASSPGLAGARKQYF. CDR3 in DNA: TGTGCCAGCAGCCCGGGACTAGCGGGAGCGCGTAAGCAGTATTTT.

The V and J genes are TRBV20-1 and TRBJ2-1, with 9 bases fitting TRBD2. The CDR3 spans 15 residues. Unmatched junction bases numbered 6, after V lost 6 bases and J lost 0 bases. In germline, CDR1 is DFQATT, CDR2 SNEGSKA (reference sequence). CDR3 DNA sequence: TGCAGTGCGAGGGGACTAGCTAGCTCCTACAATGAGCAGTTCTTC. The encoded protein is CSARGLASSYNEQFF.

This clonotype was counted between two and nine times. This sequence joins TRBV20-1 and TRBJ2-2; TRBD2 matches at 15 bases. The trim removed 6 bases at V and 4 bases at J, leaving 6 bases unmatched. CDR1 DFQATT and CDR2 SNEGSKA come from the germline V gene (reference sequence). This CDR3 is built from 16 residues. The CDR3 bases are TGCAGTGCGGGACTAGCGGGAGGCCGGGGCACCGGGGAGCTGTTTTTT. It codes for CSAGLAGGRGTGELFF.

This clonotype came up once. This sequence joins TRBV7-9 and TRBJ2-6; D remains unclear. Deletions cut 5 bases from V and 3 bases from J, with 14 bases between. Germline lookup yields CDR1 SEHNR and CDR2 FQNEAQ (reference sequence). The CDR3 contains 16 residues. CDR3 nucleotide sequence: TGTGCCAGCAGCAGGCCTCTAGGGCTTGGGGCCAACGTCCTGACTTTC. It yields the protein CASSRPLGLGANVLTF.

This clonotype was detected a few times. The gene calls are TRBV29-1 and TRBJ2-3, with D possibly matching TRBD2 (5 bases). Germline CDR1 reads SQVTM; CDR2 reads ANQGSEA. Deletions cut 6 bases from V and 1 base from J, with 14 bases between. The CDR3 length is 14 residues. This chain's CDR3 is CSVSGGRGTDTQYF. For the CDR3, the DNA is TGCAGCGTAAGTGGAGGAAGAGGCACAGATACGCAGTATTTT.

This clonotype was observed a handful of times. The chain uses TRBV28 and TRBJ1-3; D is ambiguous. Germline loops: CDR1 MDHEN, CDR2 SYDVKM. The V end was cut by 6 bases, the J end by 9 bases, with 9 bases between. The CDR3 sequence is 11 residues long. The CDR3 DNA reads as TGTGCCAGCAGCCGGGAGGGCACCATATATTTT. It translates to CASSREGTIYF. Using reference TRBV28 and TRBJ1-3 for the parts outside the CDR3, the full variable domain is DVKVTQSSRYLVKRTGEKVFLECVQDMDHENMFWYRQDPGLGLRLIYFSYDVKMKEKGDIPEGYSVSREKKERFSLILESASTNQTSMYLCASSREGTIYFGEGSWLTVV.

This clonotype showed up just a few times. Its ends do not fully match the called genes, so a read error is possible. The chain combines TRBV12-3 or TRBV12-4 with TRBJ1-2, with 7 bases that match TRBD1. The CDR3 is made up of 13 amino acids. CDR3 region: CASEGSGDSLPYF. CDR3 nucleotides: TGTGCCAGCGAAGGAAGCGGGGACAGTCTGCCTTACTTC.

As for this clonotype: A junction boundary mismatches the germline segment, possibly from a read error. The chain joins TRBV28 to TRBJ2-2; TRBD2 might be the D (5 bases). Germline V gene sequence: CDR1 MDHEN, CDR2 SYDVKM. This CDR3 comprises 15 residues. CDR3 amino acids: CASSPPEANIGELFF. CDR3 coding DNA: TGTGCCAGCAGTCCCCCGGAGGCGAACATCGGGGAGCTGTTTTTT.

The chain uses TRBV5-6 and TRBJ2-1; the match to TRBD2 covers 7 bases. In germline, CDR1 is SGHDT, CDR2 YYEEEE. The CDR3 consists of 14 residues. Trimming cost V 2 bases and J 8 bases; bases outside gene matches: 7. CDR3 sequence reads: CASSFNGAGDEQFF. In DNA form, the CDR3 reads TGTGCCAGCAGCTTTAACGGCGCGGGAGATGAGCAGTTCTTC.

The chain combines TRBV27 with TRBJ2-1; TRBD1 is a possible D gene (6 bases). CDR1 and CDR2 from the germline V gene are MNHEY and SMNVEV (reference sequence). The ends were cut back, 4 bases at V and 6 bases at J, with 16 bases in the middle. The CDR3 contains 15 residues. This CDR3 reads CASSSRDTKVNEQFF. The CDR3 DNA is TGTGCCAGCAGTTCCCGGGACACGAAAGTCAATGAGCAGTTCTTC.

The chain has TRBV12-3 or TRBV12-4 and TRBJ2-7; D remains ambiguous. The CDR3 is 12 amino acids. The ends were cut back, 5 bases at V and 6 bases at J, with 11 bases in the middle. The CDR3 sequence: CASSRMGSEQYF. Written as DNA, the CDR3 is TGTGCCAGCAGTCGGATGGGCTCCGAGCAGTACTTC.

This clonotype was seen more than once but under ten times. The chain employs TRBV5-1 and TRBJ2-2, with 10 bases aligning to TRBD2. This CDR3 has 16 residues. CDR1 is SGHRS, CDR2 YFSETQ, per germline. V gave up 10 bases and J gave up 8 bases; unmatched junction bases: 17. CDR3 in DNA: TGCGCCTCTACCCAGACTGCTAGCGGGAGAGAAGGGGAGCTGTTTTTT. This sequence encodes CASTQTASGREGELFF.

CDR3 sequence (DNA): TGTGCCAGCAGCGCAAGACAGAATAACTATGGCTACACCTTC. Residues: CASSARQNNYGYTF. This chain connects TRBV7-2 to TRBJ1-2, with D maybe TRBD1 (5 bases). Per germline, CDR1 SGHTA and CDR2 FQGNSA. The CDR3 is made up of 14 amino acids. The V and J ends lost 5 bases and 1 base respectively, with 11 bases between them.

In this sample, this clonotype turned up a few times. The chain combines TRBV11-2 with TRBJ1-1, with D possibly TRBD1 on 5 matching bases. The germline V gene has CDR1 SGHAT and CDR2 FQNNGV. Trimming stripped 0 bases from V and 10 bases from J, with 12 bases between. The CDR3 spans 13 residues. CDR3 nucleotides: TGTGCCAGCAGCTTAGAAAAGGGGACCAGAGCTTTCTTT. This encodes CASSLEKGTRAFF.

This clonotype has only a few counts. The V call is TRBV19, the J call TRBJ2-1; 11 bases match TRBD2. J lost 8 bases, V lost 5 bases, and 5 bases had no gene match. CDR3 length: 14 residues. CDR1 and CDR2 (germline): LNHDA, SQIVND (reference sequence). DNA of the CDR3: TGTGCCAGTAGTCTAGCGGGAGGACCTCATGAGCAGTTCTTC. This codes for CASSLAGGPHEQFF.

The rearrangement links TRBV29-1 to TRBJ1-4; no clear D gene. Trimming removed 8 bases from V and 0 bases from J, with 13 bases in between. CDR3 size: 14 residues. Germline V CDR1 and CDR2: SQVTM, ANQGSEA. This CDR3 reads CSTREGSTNEKLFF. CDR3 sequence (DNA): TGCAGCACCCGAGAGGGATCAACTAATGAAAAACTGTTTTTT.

This clonotype has a handful of counts. The genes are TRBV2 and TRBJ2-4; the D is unclear. Trimming stripped 2 bases from V and 9 bases from J, with 8 bases between. The CDR3 is 12 residues long. Per germline, CDR1 SNHLY and CDR2 FYNNEI. CDR3 sequence: CASSELLGIQYF. In DNA, the CDR3 is TGTGCCAGCAGTGAACTCTTGGGCATTCAGTACTTC. Full variable domain (missing parts from reference TRBV2 and TRBJ2-4): EPEVTQTPSHQVTQMGQEVILRCVPISNHLYFYWYRQILGQKVEFLVSFYNNEISEKSEIFDDQFSVERPDGSNFTLKIRSTKLEDSAMYFCASSELLGIQYFGAGTRLSVL.

The chain couples TRBV20-1 to TRBJ2-5; D call uncertain. Germline V gene lookup returns CDR1 DFQATT and CDR2 SNEGSKA (reference sequence). This CDR3 is built from 13 residues. Trimming pared 3 bases from V and 1 base from J, leaving 9 bases between. DNA of the CDR3: TGCAGTGCTAGTGACGCTAGCCAAGAGACCCAGTACTTC. It codes for CSASDASQETQYF.